This T cell receptor (beta chain) was obtained from a study of regulatory T cells in long-lasting Graves disease (dated by TCRdb to the early 2020s). For the study in its entirety: Antithyroid drugs had been taken for less than 3 months by newly diagnosed Graves' disease patients. A total of roughly 35 samples underwent TCR sequencing: about 13 from persistent and some 20 from newly diagnosed Graves' disease patients. Patients with persistent Graves' disease were compared with patients with newly diagnosed Graves' disease using TCR sequencing and RNA sequencing of peripheral blood. The study was conducted in China and was registered as a clinical trial. Study-wide findings and limitations: The study examined only peripheral blood because the primary lesion, thyroid tissue, could not be accessed. A larger number of public clonotypes was shared among persistent patients (more than 2,500) than among newly diagnosed patients (approximately 1,000). Persistent Graves' disease patients showed lower TCR Shannon entropy and fewer highly expanded clones than newly diagnosed patients, suggesting clonal expansion. The authors noted that the small sample size was a limitation that may lower accuracy. Only the TCR beta chain was sequenced and analyzed. Persistent disease showed preferential use of TRBV28, TRBJ1-2 and TRBJ2-5, whereas newly diagnosed disease favored TRBV20-1 and TRBJ2-1.

From its cysteine to its phenylalanine, the CDR3 spans 17 amino acids. Solely the CDR3 DNA is kept, with 51 bases framed from the first base. From V the trimming removes 1 base and from J it removes 4 bases, while the gene matches leave 10 bases of the junction unaccounted for. Per the germline V gene, LGHNA is the CDR1 and YSLEER is the CDR2. In the paper's terms, the time point label means: newly diagnosed GD, antithyroid drugs for less than 3 months. For both TCR sequencing and RNA sequencing, RNA was extracted from PBMCs using TRIzol. Graves' disease was diagnosed according to American Thyroid Association guidelines. Patients for the study were recruited at an endocrinology department in Xi'an, China. From each patient, about 9 milliliters of peripheral blood was collected into an EDTA anticoagulant tube. PBMCs were isolated by Ficoll Paque Plus density gradient separation without further T cell sorting. An Agilent 2100 Bioanalyzer and agarose gel were used to check RNA quality, and a NanoDrop 2000 was used to measure RNA concentration.

This clonotype was observed a few times. Its antigen remains unidentified. It has no much larger one-base neighbor in the sample; base qualities were not kept. The receptor library was made with multiplex PCR. These reads were obtained on an Illumina HiSeq 4000. To build TCR beta libraries, CDR3 regions were amplified by Arm-PCR using iRepertoire HTBI primers. Gel purification was performed on PCR products prior to sequencing. The paper's data handling went like this. Gene usage analysis of CDR3 amino acid clonotypes relied on the roughly 58 TRBV and 14 TRBJ segments identified across samples. Filtered high-quality paired reads were merged into contigs using COPE and FqMerger. Contigs were aligned with BLAST to IMGT TRBV, TRBD and TRBJ reference genes, and CDR3 was defined per IMGT. Any clonotype with a frequency above 0.1% was classified as a highly expanded clone. Shannon entropy served as the measure of repertoire diversity, while the Gini coefficient captured V-J evenness. Clonotypes shared by more than one individual were considered public. Using fastp at Q25 and MiXCR, TCRdb reprocessed the public reads and kept productive beta chains. Each CDR3 protein gets just one entry, which takes the most common genes and DNA from the rows behind it. TCRdb, not the original authors, processed these V and J calls. Here the sample has approximately 350,000 distinct CDR3 sequences; 12% occur a single time. The ten biggest clones cover approximately 17% of the sample.

These data were also reused for a study on T cells in Graves' hyperthyroidism and ophthalmopathy. Taken from the second paper: Graves' hyperthyroidism was defined as stable when no progression to ophthalmopathy occurred over 18 months of follow-up. Hyperthyroidism patients were newly diagnosed, with disease duration under 2 months, and aged 18 to 65 years. Exclusion was applied to patients with uncontrolled infections, other autoimmune diseases, pregnancy or lactation. Diagnoses were based on clinical symptoms, serum thyroxine and TRAb, thyroid ultrasound and orbital computed tomography. A first-round RT-PCR of the TCR CDR3 used the HTBI primer set with the Qiagen OneStep RT-PCR kit. Most expanded thyroid clonotypes (frequency above 0.001) were also found in blood, which suggests that blood repertoires may mirror thyroid immune responses. A 13 V-J signature model separated ophthalmopathy from stable hyperthyroidism, with just over 85% sensitivity and 81% to 82% specificity in cross-validation and 80%/75% in testing. In validation, progression to ophthalmopathy was predicted by the model with roughly 69% sensitivity and 72.22% specificity, a median of roughly six months before onset. To identify TCR V-J signatures that set the groups apart, the researchers used a discovery cohort of 100 patients, made up of under 45 with Graves' ophthalmopathy and about 60 with stable Graves' hyperthyroidism. Prospective prediction of ophthalmopathy was tested in an independent validation cohort consisting of 18 to 20 hyperthyroidism patients and more than 15 patients who later progressed to ophthalmopathy. The approximately 100 discovery patients were randomly split 7:3 into training and test sets. In about 6 Graves' hyperthyroidism patients, the study also compared T-cell repertoires from thyroid tissue with T-cell repertoires from blood. Following sampling, methimazole starting at 30 mg daily was given to hyperthyroidism patients, and high-dose intravenous methylprednisolone was given to ophthalmopathy patients. The libraries were constructed in a second round of multiplex PCR and then size-selected and purified. Paired-end sequencing of the libraries was performed with 100 bp reads on an Illumina HiSeq2000. SOAPnuke was used to process the raw data, removing reads that contained adapters or uncalled bases, had a mean Phred below 15, or lacked an exact match to the constant primer or identifier. High-quality paired reads were merged with COPE v1.2.5, and unique nucleotide sequences were defined as clonotypes. MiTCR v1.1 was used to align the clonotypes against IMGT TRBV, TRBD and TRBJ reference segments. The analysis was restricted to V-J combinations with a frequency above 0.0001, which together covered just over 98% of the repertoires. A TCS score was defined as the ratio of F50 (clonal expansion) to E x V (chaos), with BLOSUM62-based TCRdist applied between CDR3 peptides within each V-J. Welch's t-statistics and random forest reduced roughly 500 V-J features to about 12, which were used in a naive Bayes classifier (R e1071). Sample size was not statistically predetermined, and investigators were not blinded to group allocation. TCR Vbeta CDR3 sequencing of 140 or so peripheral blood samples (approximately 44 ophthalmopathy, 70 to 85 hyperthyroidism and approximately 17 progressor patients) is reported in the paper.

The material sequenced was peripheral blood mononuclear cells (PBMCs), taken at new diagnosis, from a patient treated with antithyroid drugs. This sequence uses TRBV4-3 and TRBJ2-1; 7 central nucleotides agree with TRBD2. This TCR was sampled from a woman aged 18 to 35 with Graves disease. Donor details come from another sample of the same person, matched by shared clones. The DNA sequence is as follows: TGCGCCAGCAGCCAAGTAAGGTCCGGGGGGACTTACAATGAGCAGTTCTTC. Its protein is CASSQVRSGGTYNEQFF.